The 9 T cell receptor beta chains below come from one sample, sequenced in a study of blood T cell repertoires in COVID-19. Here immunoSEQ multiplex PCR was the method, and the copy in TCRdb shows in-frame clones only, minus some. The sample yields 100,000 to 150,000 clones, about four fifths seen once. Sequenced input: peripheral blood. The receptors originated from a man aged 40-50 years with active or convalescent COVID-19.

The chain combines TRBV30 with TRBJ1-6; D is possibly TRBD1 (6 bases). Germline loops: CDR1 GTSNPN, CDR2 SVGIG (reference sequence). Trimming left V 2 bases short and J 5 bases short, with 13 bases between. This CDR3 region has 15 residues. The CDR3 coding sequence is TGTGCCTGGAGTACAGGGATGCGAGATAATTCACCCCTCCACTTT. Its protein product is CAWSTGMRDNSPLHF.

The CDR3 loop is CASSVGVYSNQPQHF. CDR3 bases: TGTGCCAGCAGCGTAGGCGTCTATAGCAATCAGCCCCAGCATTTT. J is TRBJ1-5 and V is TRBV9; D gene unclear. The germline V and J ends were trimmed by 0 bases and 0 bases, with 7 bases remaining between them. Germline V gene data show CDR1 as SGDLS and CDR2 as YYNGEE. This CDR3 comprises 15 residues.

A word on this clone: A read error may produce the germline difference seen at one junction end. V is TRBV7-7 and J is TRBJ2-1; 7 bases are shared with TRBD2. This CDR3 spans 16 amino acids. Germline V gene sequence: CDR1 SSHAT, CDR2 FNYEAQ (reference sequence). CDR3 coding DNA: TGTGCTAGCAGCGCCTCTGGACTAGGTTACTACAATGAGCAGTTCTTC. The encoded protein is CASSASGLGYYNEQFF.

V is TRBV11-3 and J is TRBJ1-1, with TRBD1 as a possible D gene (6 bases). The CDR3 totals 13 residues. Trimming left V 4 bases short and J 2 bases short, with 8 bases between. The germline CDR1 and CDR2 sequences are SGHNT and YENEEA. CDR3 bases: TGTGCCAGCAGCTCGGACAGCAACACTGAAGCTTTCTTT. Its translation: CASSSDSNTEAFF.

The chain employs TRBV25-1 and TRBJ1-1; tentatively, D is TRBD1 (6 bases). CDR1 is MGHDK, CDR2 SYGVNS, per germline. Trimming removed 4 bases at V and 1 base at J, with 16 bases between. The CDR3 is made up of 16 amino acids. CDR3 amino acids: CASSAPGLQGNTEAFF. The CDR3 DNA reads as TGTGCCAGCAGTGCTCCCGGGTTACAGGGGAACACTGAAGCTTTCTTT. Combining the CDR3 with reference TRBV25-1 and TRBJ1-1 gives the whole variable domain EADIYQTPRYLVIGTGKKITLECSQTMGHDKMYWYQQDPGMELHLIHYSYGVNSTEKGDLSSESTVSRIRTEHFPLTLESARPSHTSQYLCASSAPGLQGNTEAFFGQGTRLTVV.

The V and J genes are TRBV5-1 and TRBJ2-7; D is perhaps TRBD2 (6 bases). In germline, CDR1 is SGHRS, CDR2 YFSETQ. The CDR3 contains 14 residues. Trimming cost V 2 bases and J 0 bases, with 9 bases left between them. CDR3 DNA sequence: TGCGCCAGCAGCTTAGGAGGGAACTCCTACGAGCAGTACTTC. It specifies CASSLGGNSYEQYF.

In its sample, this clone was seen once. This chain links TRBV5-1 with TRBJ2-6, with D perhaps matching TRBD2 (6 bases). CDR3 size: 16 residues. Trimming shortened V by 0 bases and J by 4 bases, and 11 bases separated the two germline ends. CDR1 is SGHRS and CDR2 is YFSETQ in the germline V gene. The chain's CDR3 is CASSLAAGRGANVLTF. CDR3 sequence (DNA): TGCGCCAGCAGCTTGGCCGCGGGGAGGGGGGCCAACGTCCTGACTTTC.

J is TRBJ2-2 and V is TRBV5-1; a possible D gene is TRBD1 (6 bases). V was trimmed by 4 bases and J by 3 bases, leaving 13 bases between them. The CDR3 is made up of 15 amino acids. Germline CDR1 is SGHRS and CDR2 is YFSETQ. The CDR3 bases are TGCGCCAGCAGCGACCGAACAGGGCACACCGGGGAGCTGTTTTTT. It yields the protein CASSDRTGHTGELFF. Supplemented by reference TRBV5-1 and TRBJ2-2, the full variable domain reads KAGVTQTPRYLIKTRGQQVTLSCSPISGHRSVSWYQQTPGQGLQFLFEYFSETQRNKGNFPGRFSGRQFSNSRSEMNVSTLELGDSALYLCASSDRTGHTGELFFGEGSRLTVL.

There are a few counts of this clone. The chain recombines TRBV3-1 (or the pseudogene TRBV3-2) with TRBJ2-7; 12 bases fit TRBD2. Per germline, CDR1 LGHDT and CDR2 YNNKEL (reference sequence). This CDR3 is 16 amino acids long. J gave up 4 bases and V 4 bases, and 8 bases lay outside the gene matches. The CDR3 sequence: CASSPVSGTSGYEQYF. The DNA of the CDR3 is TGTGCCAGCAGCCCCGTTTCCGGGACTAGCGGGTACGAGCAGTACTTC.